This record concerns one T cell receptor (beta chain) sequence. Repertoires were generated with immunoSEQ multiplex PCR, while TCRdb's copy carries only in-frame clones and drops some. The sample contains more than 35,000 clones, 75% to 90% of which appear only once. The entry originates in a study of T cell changes during pregnancy in multiple sclerosis. The CDR3 totals 14 residues. V was clipped by 5 bases and J by 3 bases, with 14 bases between them. Germline V gene sequence: CDR1 MNHNY, CDR2 SVGAGI (reference sequence). The TCR originated in a female donor with multiple sclerosis, enrolled in a pregnancy study. Material: CD8+ T cells from peripheral blood mononuclear cells, obtained in the third trimester of pregnancy. The chain couples TRBV6-6 to TRBJ2-7, with D perhaps matching TRBD1 (6 bases). CDR3 region: CASSIGDNHYEQYF. CDR3 coding DNA: TGTGCCAGCAGTATAGGGGACAATCACTACGAGCAGTACTTC.